This T cell receptor (beta chain) was captured by sequencing in a study of regulatory T cells in long-lasting Graves disease. Time point denoted: persistent/refractory GD, antithyroid drugs over 5 years with positive TRAb. Researchers made the TCR library from RNA that was extracted from PBMCs. The sample holds a few counts of this clonotype. Building the TCR beta libraries relied on iRepertoire HTBI primers, and CDR3 regions underwent Arm-PCR. TCRdb itself ran the multiplex PCR reads through MiXCR, one entry per CDR3 protein. The repertoire consists of about 430,000 distinct CDR3 sequences, with about 21% occurring once and the leading ten covering roughly an eighth. With 0 bases clipped from V and 1 base from J, the junction kept 7 bases outside the gene matches. Germline V lookup: CDR1 SGHDT, CDR2 YYEEEE. The CDR3 sequence is 16 residues long.

The chain couples TRBV5-6 to TRBJ2-7; 7 bases align to TRBD2. The specimen was peripheral blood mononuclear cells (PBMCs), collected when the disease was refractory, from a patient treated with antithyroid drugs. The clonotype comes from a female donor with Graves disease. In nucleotides, the CDR3 is TGTGCCAGCAGCTTGGGTGTGGGAGGGAAGTCCTACGAGCAGTACTTC. This codes for CASSLGVGGKSYEQYF.